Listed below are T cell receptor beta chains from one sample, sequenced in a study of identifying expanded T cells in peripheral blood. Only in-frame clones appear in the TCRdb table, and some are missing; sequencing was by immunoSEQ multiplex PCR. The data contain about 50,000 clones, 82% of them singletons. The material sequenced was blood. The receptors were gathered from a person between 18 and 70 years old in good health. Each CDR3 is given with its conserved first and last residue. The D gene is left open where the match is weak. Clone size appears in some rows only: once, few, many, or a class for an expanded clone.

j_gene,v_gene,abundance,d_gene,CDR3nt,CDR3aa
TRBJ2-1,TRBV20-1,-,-,TGCAGTGCAGAGTACTCAAATGAGCAGTTCTTC,CSAEYSNEQFF
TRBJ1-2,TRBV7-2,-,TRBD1,TGTGCCAGCAGCTTAGTTGCCGGACAGGGGGCGCTCACTGGCTACACCTTC,CASSLVAGQGALTGYTF
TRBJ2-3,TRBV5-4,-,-,TGTGCCAGCAACCGTGGAGGGGGGGGCACAGATACGCAGTATTTT,CASNRGGGGTDTQYF
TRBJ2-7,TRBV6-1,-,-,TGTGCCAGCTTTAGTCGGGCAGGCGAGCAGTACTTC,CASFSRAGEQYF
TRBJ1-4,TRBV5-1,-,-,TGCGCCAGCAGCTTGGACGGGTTAAATGAAAAACTGTTTTTT,CASSLDGLNEKLFF
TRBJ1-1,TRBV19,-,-,TGTGCCAGCCATGATCGGACTGGGCTCGTGAACACTGAAGCTTTCTTT,CASHDRTGLVNTEAFF
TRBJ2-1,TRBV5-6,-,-,TGTGCCAGCACCTATGGATTTACTAGCAGATCGGGGAATGAGCAGTTCTTC,CASTYGFTSRSGNEQFF
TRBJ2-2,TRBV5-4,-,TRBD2,TGTGCCAGCAGCTTGTGGGTAGCGGGGACCGGGGAGCTGTTTTTT,CASSLWVAGTGELFF
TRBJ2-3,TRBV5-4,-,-,TGTGCCAGCACCTTTGGAGGGGGGGATACGCAGTATTTT,CASTFGGGDTQYF
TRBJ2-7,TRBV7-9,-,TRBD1,TGTGCCAGCAGCCCGGTTACAGGGGTGAGGGAGCAGTACTTC,CASSPVTGVREQYF
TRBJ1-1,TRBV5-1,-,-,TGCGCCAGCAGCTTTTATCAGGGGAGGAGCACTGAAGCTTTCTTT,CASSFYQGRSTEAFF
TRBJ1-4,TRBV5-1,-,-,TGCGCCAGCAGCTTGGACTTTTCAAAACTGTTTTTT,CASSLDFSKLFF
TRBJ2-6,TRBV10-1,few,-,TGCGCCAGCAGTCGGACTGATTCCGGGGCCAACGTCCTGACTTTC,CASSRTDSGANVLTF
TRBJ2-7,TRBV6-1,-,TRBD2,TGTGCCAGCAGGACTAGCGGGATCCACGAGCAGTACTTC,CASRTSGIHEQYF
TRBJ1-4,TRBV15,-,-,TGTGCCACCAGCACCCACGGAGGGGAAAAACTGTTTTTT,CATSTHGGEKLFF
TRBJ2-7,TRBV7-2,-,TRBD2,TGTGCCAGCAGCTTGATGGGCGGGAGTATATACGAGCAGTACTTC,CASSLMGGSIYEQYF
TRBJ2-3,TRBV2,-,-,TGTGCCAGCATGGAGGGATTCACAGATACGCAGTATTTT,CASMEGFTDTQYF